This TCR beta chain was sequenced in a study of OX40 agonist ivuxolimab in advanced cancers. Background on the study: Those treated in dose escalation had hepatocellular carcinoma, melanoma, renal cell cancer or head and neck cancer.

The V end lost 2 bases, the J end lost 0 bases, and 14 bases lay between the germline ends. The CDR3 runs 16 residues. The germline CDR1 and CDR2 sequences are SGHDT and YYEEEE. Sequencing was performed with immunoSEQ multiplex PCR; in TCRdb, only in-frame clones are kept and a portion is missing. The sample has about 90,000 clones; roughly 89% are singletons. The chain couples TRBV5-6 to TRBJ1-1; D gene ambiguous. The sequencing used CD4+ or CD8+ T cells sorted from blood, collected in a trial of the OX40 agonist ivuxolimab. This TCR derives from an adult with an advanced solid tumor such as melanoma, head and neck, liver or kidney cancer. The CDR3 DNA sequence: TGTGCCAGCAGCTTCTTCTCTGACGCCATGAACACTGAAGCTTTCTTT. Translating gives CASSFFSDAMNTEAFF.